This TCR beta chain was sequenced in a study of blood T cell repertoires in COVID-19. Study-wide context: COVID-19 samples, acute and convalescent, were from the United States, Italy and Spain. PBMCs, B-cell-depleted T cells, or T cells provided the cDNA or gDNA that made up the material.

V shed 3 bases and J shed 5 bases, with 12 bases lying between them. The CDR3 runs 13 residues. Germline V CDR1 and CDR2: DFQATT, SNEGSKA (reference sequence). Original methodology: Estimated nucleated cell counts came from reference gene primer amplification. The repertoire was sequenced with immunoSEQ multiplex PCR; TCRdb's copy has only in-frame clones and lacks some. V, J and clone size are those of that table, while D and trimming were read from the DNA. Here the sample spans 350,000 or so clones, almost 90% being singletons. Input material: peripheral blood. The clonotype was recovered from a man younger than 35 with active or convalescent COVID-19. This chain joins TRBV20-1 and TRBJ2-3; no reliable D call. This CDR3 is CSASKVARDTQYF. CDR3 sequence (DNA): TGCAGTGCTAGTAAGGTAGCAAGAGATACGCAGTATTTT.